This record looks at one TCR beta chain sequence and its context. In the original analysis: Nucleated cell counts were estimated from reference gene primer amplification. Data came from immunoSEQ multiplex PCR; TCRdb stores just in-frame clones and leaves some out. Clone size and V and J calls were adopted from that table, with D and trimming inferred from the DNA. The sample has 70,000 to 85,000 clones, just over 85% seen once; the top ten hold about a fifth. The data were taken from a study of blood T cell repertoires in COVID-19. Across the whole study: From the United States, Italy and Spain came samples of acute and convalescent COVID-19. PBMCs, B-cell-depleted T cells, or T cells were the source of the cDNA or gDNA that made up the material.

This CDR3 comprises 15 residues. The germline V gene has CDR1 MNHEY and CDR2 SMNVEV (reference sequence). V lost 6 bases to trimming and J lost 9 bases, with 18 bases between them. Input material: peripheral blood. The clonotype comes from a woman over 75 in a cohort sampled during active or convalescent COVID-19. The rearrangement joins TRBV27 to TRBJ1-6; D is ambiguous. The CDR3: CASRPWEEGFSPLHF. The CDR3 region has the DNA TGTGCCAGCAGACCCTGGGAAGAGGGTTTTTCACCCCTCCACTTT.